The T cell receptor beta chain described here comes from a study of vaccination and CD4 T cells after COVID-19. About the research overall: Convalescent cases consisted of six males and four females, of whom two were Hispanic. As control conditions, cultures were given either a CEFX pool serving as positive control, an HIV-1 Nef pool, or no peptide at all.

Treatment denoted: approximately 9-day PBMC culture with coronavirus spike peptide pools or control peptides (ViraFEST assay). With respect to this clonotype: The antigen is undetermined.

V lost 6 bases and J 6 bases, leaving 8 bases between the germline ends. The CDR3 runs 11 residues. In germline, CDR1 is MDHEN, CDR2 SYDVKM. Researchers used the Oncomine TCR Beta short-read assay to sequence DNA from cultured CD4+ T cells. TCRdb re-analysed the PCR reads in MiXCR, keeping a single row per CDR3 protein. The sample holds 20,000 or so distinct CDR3 sequences, approximately 48% seen once. The chain has TRBV28 and TRBJ1-2; possible D gene TRBD1, 5 bases. The sample taken for sequencing was cultured CD4+ T cells from blood. The receptor was isolated from a human donor with COVID-19. CDR3 sequence reads: CASRVTDGYTF. In DNA form, the CDR3 reads TGTGCCAGCAGGGTGACAGATGGCTACACCTTC.